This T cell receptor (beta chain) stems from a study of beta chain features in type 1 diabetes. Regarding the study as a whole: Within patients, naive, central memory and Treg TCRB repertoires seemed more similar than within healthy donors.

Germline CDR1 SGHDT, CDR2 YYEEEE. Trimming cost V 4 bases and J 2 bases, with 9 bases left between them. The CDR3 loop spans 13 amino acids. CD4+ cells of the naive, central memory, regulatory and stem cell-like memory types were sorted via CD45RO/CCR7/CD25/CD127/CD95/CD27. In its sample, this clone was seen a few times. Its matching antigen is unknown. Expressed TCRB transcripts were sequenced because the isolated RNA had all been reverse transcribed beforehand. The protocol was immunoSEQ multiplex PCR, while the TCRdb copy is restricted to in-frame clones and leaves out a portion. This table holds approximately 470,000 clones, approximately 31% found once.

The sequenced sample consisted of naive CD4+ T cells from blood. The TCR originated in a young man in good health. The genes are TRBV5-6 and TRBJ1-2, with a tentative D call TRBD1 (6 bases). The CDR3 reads CASSPTGNYGYTF. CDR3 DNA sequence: TGTGCCAGCAGCCCAACAGGGAACTATGGCTACACCTTC.